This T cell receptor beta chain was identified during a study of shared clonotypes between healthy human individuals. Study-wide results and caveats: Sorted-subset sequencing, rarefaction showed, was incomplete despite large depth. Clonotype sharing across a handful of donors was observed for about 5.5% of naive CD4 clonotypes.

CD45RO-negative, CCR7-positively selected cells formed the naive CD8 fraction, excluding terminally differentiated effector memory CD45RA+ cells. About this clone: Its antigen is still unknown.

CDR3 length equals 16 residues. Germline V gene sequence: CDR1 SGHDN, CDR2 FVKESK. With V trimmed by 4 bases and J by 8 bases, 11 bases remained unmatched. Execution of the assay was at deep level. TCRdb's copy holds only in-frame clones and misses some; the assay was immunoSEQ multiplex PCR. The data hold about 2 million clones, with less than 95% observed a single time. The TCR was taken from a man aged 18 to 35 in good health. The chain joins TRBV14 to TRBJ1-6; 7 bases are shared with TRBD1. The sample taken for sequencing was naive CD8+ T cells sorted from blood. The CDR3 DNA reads TGTGCCAGCAGCCTCGAACCGGACAGGCGATATTCACCCCTCCACTTT. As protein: CASSLEPDRRYSPLHF.